Each of the 27 T cell receptor beta chains below was sequenced from the same sample in a study of shared clonotypes between healthy human individuals. The assay was immunoSEQ multiplex PCR, and TCRdb's table has in-frame clones only and misses some. The table lists under 750,000 clones, 72% of them singletons. The sample consisted of memory CD4+ T cells sorted from blood. The subset: CD45RA-negative fraction. The receptors here all came from a woman in her twenties or thirties in good health.

V and J are TRBV4-2 and TRBJ2-7; possibly TRBD2 for D (5 bases). Germline V gene sequence: CDR1 LGHNA, CDR2 YNFKEQ. CDR3 size: 18 residues. V lost 4 bases, J lost 3 bases, and 25 bases lay in between. The CDR3 is CASSLHPTRRDSIYEQYF. The CDR3 DNA sequence: TGTGCCAGCAGCCTCCACCCTACCCGACGGGATTCCATCTACGAGCAGTACTTC.

This rearrangement joins TRBV2 to TRBJ2-5; D not certain. Per germline, CDR1 SNHLY and CDR2 FYNNEI. The CDR3 runs to 13 residues. V lost 0 bases and J lost 10, with 12 bases in between. The CDR3 sequence is CASSEAGDSLQYF. DNA for the CDR3: TGTGCCAGCAGTGAAGCTGGCGACTCCCTCCAGTACTTC.

V usage is TRBV9 and J usage is TRBJ2-5; 8 bases align to TRBD2. This CDR3 contains 18 residues. V gave up 6 bases and J gave up 2 bases; unmatched junction bases: 18. Germline V lookup: CDR1 SGDLS, CDR2 YYNGEE. The CDR3 coding sequence is TGTGCCAGCACCAGGGCCCCGGGTAGCGGGATCCTACAAGAGACCCAGTACTTC. It yields the protein CASTRAPGSGILQETQYF.

The genes are TRBV27 and TRBJ2-3; D remains unclear. Germline V CDR1 and CDR2: MNHEY, SMNVEV (reference sequence). V was pared by 0 bases and J by 6 bases, with 7 bases between. This CDR3 region has 13 residues. CDR3 residues: CASSLSALDTQYF. As DNA, the CDR3 is TGTGCCAGCAGTTTATCGGCACTGGATACGCAGTATTTT.

The genes are TRBV2 and TRBJ2-1, with 8 positions matching TRBD2. With V trimmed by 4 bases and J by 8 bases, 4 bases remained unmatched. Germline CDR1 reads SNHLY; CDR2 reads FYNNEI. The CDR3 has 13 amino acids. The CDR3 loop is CASSVTSGHEQFF. The CDR3 DNA reads as TGTGCCAGCAGTGTTACTAGCGGCCATGAGCAGTTCTTC.

This chain uses TRBV19 with TRBJ1-2; 7 bases fit TRBD1. The germline V gene has CDR1 LNHDA and CDR2 SQIVND (reference sequence). The CDR3 is made up of 15 amino acids. The ends lost 4 bases at V and 5 bases at J; junction bases unmatched: 10. The DNA for the CDR3 is TGTGCCAGTAGTACTACCGGGGAGGGGGCGTATGGCTACACCTTC. Translation: CASSTTGEGAYGYTF.

The count of this clone is one. This chain uses TRBV5-1 with TRBJ1-2; TRBD1 matches at 7 bases. There are 13 residues in the CDR3. Germline lookup yields CDR1 SGHRS and CDR2 YFSETQ. V shed 7 bases, J shed 7 bases, and the junction held 10 bases outside the gene matches. This CDR3 reads CASRFEGASGYTF. Here the CDR3 DNA reads TGCGCCAGCCGTTTCGAGGGGGCAAGTGGCTACACCTTC.

This clone has a handful of counts. Other DNA sequences in this specimen translate into the identical CDR3. The rearrangement links TRBV18 to TRBJ1-5; D is unresolved. From germline, CDR1 is KGHSH and CDR2 LQKENI. This CDR3 comprises 14 residues. The germline V and J ends were trimmed by 3 bases and 2 bases, with 8 bases remaining between them. The CDR3 sequence is CASSPGSGNQPQHF. The CDR3 region has the DNA TGTGCCAGCTCACCGGGTTCTGGCAATCAGCCCCAGCATTTT. The full variable domain, rest sourced from reference TRBV18 and TRBJ1-5, is NAGVMQNPRHLVRRRGQEARLRCSPMKGHSHVYWYRQLPEEGLKFMVYLQKENIIDESGMPKERFSAEFPKEGPSILRIQQVVRGDSAAYFCASSPGSGNQPQHFGDGTRLSIL.

This rearrangement joins TRBV5-1 to TRBJ1-5; 9 bases map to TRBD1. Per germline, CDR1 SGHRS and CDR2 YFSETQ. The CDR3 runs to 15 residues. V gave up 3 bases and J gave up 7 bases; unmatched junction bases: 8. CDR3: CASSWGTGREQPQHF. The CDR3 DNA sequence: TGCGCCAGCAGCTGGGGGACAGGGAGAGAGCAGCCCCAGCATTTT.

This clone was observed a few times. This chain uses TRBV30 with TRBJ1-4, with 7 bases lining up with TRBD1. The junction had 9 bases not matched to a gene; V was cut back by 4 bases and J by 4 bases. CDR1 and CDR2 (germline): GTSNPN, SVGIG (reference sequence). The CDR3 is made up of 15 amino acids. The CDR3 sequence is CAWTRGGTVNEKLFF. The CDR3 DNA sequence: TGTGCCTGGACCAGGGGCGGGACAGTTAATGAAAAACTGTTTTTT. The whole variable domain, filled in from reference TRBV30 and TRBJ1-4, reads SQTIHQWPATLVQPVGSPLSLECTVEGTSNPNLYWYRQAAGRGLQLLFYSVGIGQISSEVPQNLSASRPQDRQFILSSKKLLLSDSGFYLCAWTRGGTVNEKLFFGSGTQLSVL.

The V gene is TRBV11-2, the J gene TRBJ2-1; 11 nucleotides agree with TRBD2. Germline assignment: CDR1 SGHAT and CDR2 FQNNGV. The CDR3 is 19 residues long. V gave up 5 bases and J gave up 2 bases; unmatched junction bases: 14. As DNA, the CDR3 is TGTGCCAGCAGCCCCACCACTAGCGGGAGATCCAGGGCCTACAATGAGCAGTTCTTC. Protein: CASSPTTSGRSRAYNEQFF.

This clone was observed a handful of times. The genes are TRBV7-2 and TRBJ1-2, with 9 bases that match TRBD1. CDR1 SGHTA and CDR2 FQGNSA come from the germline V gene. This CDR3 region has 16 residues. The trim removed 5 bases at V and 4 bases at J, leaving 11 bases unmatched. This chain's CDR3 is CASSPHPGQGLYGYTF. CDR3 nucleotide sequence: TGTGCCAGCAGCCCCCACCCGGGACAGGGTCTCTATGGCTACACCTTC.

V gene TRBV28 combines with J gene TRBJ1-5, with 7 bases lining up with TRBD1. Germline assignment: CDR1 MDHEN and CDR2 SYDVKM. This CDR3 spans 14 amino acids. With V trimmed by 7 bases and J by 4 bases, 7 bases remained unmatched. As DNA, the CDR3 is TGTGCCAGCACCCGAGACAGGGCAAATCAGCCCCAGCATTTT. Translated: CASTRDRANQPQHF.

V is TRBV10-3 and J is TRBJ2-3, with 7 bases matching TRBD2. The CDR3 contains 13 residues. V lost 10 bases to trimming and J lost 3 bases; unmatched junction nucleotides: 7. Germline V gene data show CDR1 as ENHRY and CDR2 as SYGVKD. In DNA, the CDR3 is TGTGCCACCCGGGGGGTTATAACAGATACGCAGTATTTT. Translated, it gives CATRGVITDTQYF.

The V call is TRBV19, the J call TRBJ1-3, with 8 bases lining up with TRBD1. V lost 3 bases to trimming and J lost 6 bases; unmatched junction nucleotides: 7. The CDR3 has 15 residues. From germline, CDR1 is LNHDA and CDR2 SQIVND (reference sequence). The CDR3 protein is CASSIGDRFENTIYF. The CDR3 DNA reads TGTGCCAGTAGTATCGGGGACAGGTTCGAAAACACCATATATTTT.

The V call is TRBV28, the J call TRBJ2-3, with D maybe TRBD2 (6 bases). Germline assignment: CDR1 MDHEN and CDR2 SYDVKM. The CDR3 covers 14 residues. Between the trimmed V and J ends, which lost 2 bases and 4 bases, there was a span of 10 bases. The chain's CDR3 is CASSLGGRPDTQYF. The CDR3 coding sequence is TGTGCCAGCAGTTTAGGTGGGAGGCCAGATACGCAGTATTTT.

J is TRBJ1-3 and V is TRBV5-1; TRBD1 might be the D (6 bases). CDR1 SGHRS and CDR2 YFSETQ come from the germline V gene. V shed 1 base and J shed 3 bases, with 11 bases lying between them. The CDR3 is 15 residues long. This chain's CDR3 is CASSLSPGVGNTIYF. The CDR3 nucleotides read TGCGCCAGCAGCTTGTCTCCAGGGGTTGGAAACACCATATATTTT. The full variable domain, in which reference TRBV5-1 and TRBJ1-3 provide the parts outside the CDR3, is KAGVTQTPRYLIKTRGQQVTLSCSPISGHRSVSWYQQTPGQGLQFLFEYFSETQRNKGNFPGRFSGRQFSNSRSEMNVSTLELGDSALYLCASSLSPGVGNTIYFGEGSWLTVV.

The chain links TRBV6-5 to TRBJ2-5; 10 bases map to TRBD1. The CDR3 extends over 15 amino acids. After removal of 2 bases from V and 3 bases from J, the junction contained 3 bases not matched to a gene. Germline V CDR1 and CDR2: MNHEY, SVGAGI. CDR3 sequence (DNA): TGTGCCAGCAGTTACCGACAGGGGGCCAAAGAGACCCAGTACTTC. Protein product: CASSYRQGAKETQYF.

This clone was seen more than once but under ten times. V gene TRBV6-1 combines with J gene TRBJ2-7; 7 nucleotides align to TRBD2. After removal of 3 bases from V and 11 bases from J, the junction contained 7 bases not matched to a gene. The germline V gene encodes CDR1 MNHNS and CDR2 SASEGT. This CDR3 is 12 amino acids long. The CDR3 reads CASSDQRGVEYF. CDR3 nucleotide sequence: TGTGCCAGCAGTGACCAGCGGGGAGTGGAGTACTTC.

V gene TRBV6-1 combines with J gene TRBJ1-2; TRBD1 is a possible D gene (6 bases). The ends were cut back, 4 bases at V and 3 bases at J, with 9 bases in the middle. CDR3 size: 13 residues. CDR1 is MNHNS and CDR2 is SASEGT in the germline V gene. The CDR3 bases are TGTGCCAGCAGTGCGCAGGGGTACTATGGCTACACCTTC. Translation: CASSAQGYYGYTF.

J is TRBJ1-4 and V is TRBV7-9, with D maybe TRBD1 (6 bases). CDR1 and CDR2 from the germline V gene are SEHNR and FQNEAQ (reference sequence). V was clipped by 2 bases and J by 7 bases, with 17 bases between them. This CDR3 spans 16 amino acids. CDR3 amino acids: CASSLNGGANGEKLFF. For the CDR3, the DNA is TGTGCCAGCAGCTTAAACGGGGGCGCGAACGGTGAAAAACTGTTTTTT. Based on the CDR3 plus reference TRBV7-9 and TRBJ1-4, the full variable domain is DTGVSQNPRHKITKRGQNVTFRCDPISEHNRLYWYRQTLGQGPEFLTYFQNEAQLEKSRLLSDRFSAERPKGSFSTLEIQRTEQGDSAMYLCASSLNGGANGEKLFFGSGTQLSVL.

The V and J genes are TRBV6-5 and TRBJ2-3; 8 nucleotides match TRBD1. The J segment lost 2 bases and the V segment lost 4 bases, leaving 2 bases of the junction unmatched. The CDR3 extends over 14 amino acids. CDR1 is MNHEY and CDR2 is SVGAGI in the germline V gene. The CDR3 coding sequence is TGTGCCAGCAGTTGGACAGGGCTCACAGATACGCAGTATTTT. Protein sequence: CASSWTGLTDTQYF.

The V call is TRBV4-2, the J call TRBJ2-3; D remains unclear. The V end lost 2 bases, the J end lost 5 bases, and 5 bases lay between the germline ends. From germline, CDR1 is LGHNA and CDR2 YNFKEQ. This CDR3 region has 12 residues. Here the CDR3 DNA reads TGTGCCAGCAGCCAACGCGAAGATACGCAGTATTTT. Translation: CASSQREDTQYF.

The gene calls are TRBV5-1 and TRBJ2-3; 9 bases map to TRBD1. The CDR3 length is 16 residues. From germline, CDR1 is SGHRS and CDR2 YFSETQ. V shed 5 bases and J 1 base; nucleotides not matched to a gene: 8. The CDR3 is CASREGGTGRTDTQYF. The CDR3 bases are TGCGCCAGCAGGGAGGGCGGGACAGGGCGCACAGATACGCAGTATTTT.

The genes are TRBV19 and TRBJ2-1, with D tentatively TRBD1 or TRBD2 (5 bases each). This CDR3 comprises 13 residues. With 5 bases removed from V and 6 bases from J, the gap between germline ends came to 11 bases. CDR1 and CDR2 (germline): LNHDA, SQIVND (reference sequence). Here the CDR3 DNA reads TGTGCCAGTAGTCCCGGGACGGCCAATGAGCAGTTCTTC. Protein product: CASSPGTANEQFF.

The CDR3 DNA is TGTGCCAGCAGCAGCAGGGGGCTAGCGGAGAGGAGCTCCTACGAGCAGTACTTC. This codes for CASSSRGLAERSSYEQYF. The rearrangement uses TRBV21-1 and TRBJ2-7; no check of the table's D call, TRBD1, against the DNA was made. TRBV21-1 is listed as a pseudogene. There are 18 residues in the CDR3.

This clone was counted only a few times. J is TRBJ2-5 and V is TRBV18; D gene ambiguous. The CDR3 runs 13 residues. Trimming pared 3 bases from V and 2 bases from J, leaving 7 bases between. CDR1 is KGHSH and CDR2 is LQKENI in the germline V gene. DNA of the CDR3: TGTGCCAGCTCACCCGCCCAGCAAGAGACCCAGTACTTC. It yields the protein CASSPAQQETQYF.